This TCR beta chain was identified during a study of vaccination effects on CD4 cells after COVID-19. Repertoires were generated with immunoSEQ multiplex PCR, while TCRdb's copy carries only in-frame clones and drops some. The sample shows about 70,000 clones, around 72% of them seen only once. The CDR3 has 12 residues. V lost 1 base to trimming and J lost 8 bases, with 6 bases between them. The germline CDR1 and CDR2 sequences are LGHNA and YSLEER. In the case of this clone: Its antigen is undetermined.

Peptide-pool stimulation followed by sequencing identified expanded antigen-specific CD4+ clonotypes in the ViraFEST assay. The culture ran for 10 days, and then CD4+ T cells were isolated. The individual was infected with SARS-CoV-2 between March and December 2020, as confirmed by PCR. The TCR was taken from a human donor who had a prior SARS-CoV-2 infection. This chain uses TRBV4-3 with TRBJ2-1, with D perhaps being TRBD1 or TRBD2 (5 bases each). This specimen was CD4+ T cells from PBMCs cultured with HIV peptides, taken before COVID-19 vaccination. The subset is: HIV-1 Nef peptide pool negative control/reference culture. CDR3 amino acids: CASSQGDDEQFF. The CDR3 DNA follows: TGCGCCAGCAGCCAAGGGGACGATGAGCAGTTCTTC.